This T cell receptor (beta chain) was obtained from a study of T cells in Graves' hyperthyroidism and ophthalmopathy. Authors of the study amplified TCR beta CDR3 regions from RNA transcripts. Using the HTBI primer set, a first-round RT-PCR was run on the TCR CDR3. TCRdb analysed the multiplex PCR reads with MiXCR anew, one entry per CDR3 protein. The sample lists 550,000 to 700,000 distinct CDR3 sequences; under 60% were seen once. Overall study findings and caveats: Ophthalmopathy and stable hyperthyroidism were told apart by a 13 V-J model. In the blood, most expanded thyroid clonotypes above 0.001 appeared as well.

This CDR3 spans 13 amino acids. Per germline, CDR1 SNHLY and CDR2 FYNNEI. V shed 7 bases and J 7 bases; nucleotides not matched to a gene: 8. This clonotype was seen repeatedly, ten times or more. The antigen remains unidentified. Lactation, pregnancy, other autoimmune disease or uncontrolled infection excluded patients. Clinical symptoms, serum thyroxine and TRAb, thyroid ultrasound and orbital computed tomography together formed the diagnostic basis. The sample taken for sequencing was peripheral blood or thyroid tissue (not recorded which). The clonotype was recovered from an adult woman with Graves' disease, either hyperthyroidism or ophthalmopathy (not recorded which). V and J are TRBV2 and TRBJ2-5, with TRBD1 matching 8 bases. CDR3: CASTRGPSWTQYF. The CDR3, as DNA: TGTGCCAGCACCAGGGGGCCGAGTTGGACCCAGTACTTC.